This is a list of T cell receptor beta chains from one sample in a study of blood T cell repertoires in COVID-19. Data came from immunoSEQ multiplex PCR; TCRdb stores just in-frame clones and leaves some out. The sample has approximately 250,000 clones; approximately 86% are singletons. The specimen was peripheral blood. The receptors originated from a man aged 40-50 years with active or convalescent COVID-19. Both conserved end residues are trimmed from each CDR3. Each record gives: J gene, V gene, CDR3 protein.

TRBJ2-5	TRBV28	ASSPGRVAGGRETQY
TRBJ2-3	TRBV18	ASSPGGEDTQY
TRBJ2-3	TRBV28	ATLLAGGPTDTQY
TRBJ1-5	TRBV4-1	ASSQGTGSNQPQH
TRBJ1-4	TRBV19	ASSMTSLGAKKEKLF
TRBJ1-6	TRBV27	ASSGMTGKNSPLH
TRBJ1-1	TRBV15	ATSRDALGQGQAEAF
TRBJ2-7	TRBV15	ATSQTSFYEQY
TRBJ2-7	TRBV6-2/TRBV6-3	ASSFPGQGPAYEQY
TRBJ2-7	TRBV5-5	ASSFGGGDYEQY
TRBJ2-1	TRBV4-1	ASSQERTGGYNEQF
TRBJ2-1	TRBV28	ASSPPGQGTYNEQF
TRBJ1-3	TRBV5-4	ASSPTDTGNTIY
TRBJ2-3	TRBV4-1	ASSEGGRDTQY
TRBJ2-5	TRBV12-3/TRBV12-4	ASSLAGAETQY
TRBJ2-1	TRBV7-6	ASSLESGANNEQF
TRBJ2-3	TRBV5-1	ASSSSGKTDTQY
TRBJ1-1	TRBV5-1	ASSVSRGGVEAF
TRBJ1-5	TRBV7-8	ASSLALAGEHQPQH
TRBJ1-5	TRBV7-2	ASSFPVPRKEGNQPQH
TRBJ2-5	TRBV5-1	ASFLGGGPEETQY
TRBJ1-1	TRBV6-5	ASSYSLRDWSEAF
TRBJ2-3	TRBV7-9	ASSLGGLAGGPTDTQY
TRBJ2-1	TRBV7-9	ASSLFDGEQF
TRBJ1-4	TRBV5-4	ASSPQGTERNEKLF
TRBJ2-5	TRBV2	ASTIDSQETQY
TRBJ1-5	TRBV6-5	ASSRGQDAYQPQH
TRBJ2-3	TRBV27	ASSLFGDTQY
TRBJ2-3	TRBV6-1	ASSERIRGGPDTQY
TRBJ1-6	TRBV23-1	ASSHPAQLHSPLH
TRBJ2-1	TRBV5-6	ASSRTGLEQF
TRBJ2-5	TRBV9	ASSVATPTSGGDDQETQY
TRBJ2-1	TRBV18	ASSPRTGGEQF
TRBJ2-5	TRBV6-1	ASSEDPSGKETQY
TRBJ2-2	TRBV6-1	ASSELKLYTGELF
TRBJ1-6	TRBV4-1	ASSWDRDNSPLH
TRBJ1-5	TRBV27	ASSSGTGFSTDQPQH